This passage covers 9 T cell receptor beta chains from one sample sequenced in a study of beta chain features in type 1 diabetes. Every bit of the isolated RNA underwent reverse transcription, so sequencing read expressed TCRB transcripts. Clones were read by immunoSEQ multiplex PCR, and TCRdb kept only the in-frame ones, dropping some. The sample consists of a few hundred thousand clones, approximately 11% of them appearing once. Specimen: central memory CD4+ T cells from blood. The receptor set was obtained from a man younger than 35 in good health.

The sample holds many counts of this clone. The chain employs TRBV7-9 and TRBJ2-7; possible D gene TRBD1, 5 bases. The CDR3 consists of 14 residues. Trimming left V 4 bases short and J 0 bases short, with 10 bases between. The V gene's germline CDR1 is SEHNR and CDR2 FQNEAQ (reference sequence). CDR3 residues: CASSSRTLSYEQYF. The CDR3 bases are TGTGCCAGCAGCTCTAGGACACTCTCCTACGAGCAGTACTTC.

The chain links TRBV30 to TRBJ2-5; 9 nucleotides line up with TRBD2. Per germline, CDR1 GTSNPN and CDR2 SVGIG (reference sequence). The CDR3 sequence is 15 residues long. Trimming cost V 3 bases and J 2 bases; bases outside gene matches: 7. CDR3 in DNA: TGTGCCTGGAGGGATCTAGCGGGAACTCAAGAGACCCAGTACTTC. It is translated as CAWRDLAGTQETQYF.

This clone appeared a few times. This chain joins TRBV27 and TRBJ2-1, with 11 bases matching TRBD2. The germline V gene encodes CDR1 MNHEY and CDR2 SMNVEV (reference sequence). The CDR3 runs 15 residues. With V trimmed by 5 bases and J by 4 bases, 4 bases remained unmatched. The CDR3 is CASSALAGAYNEQFF. CDR3 DNA: TGTGCCAGCAGTGCACTAGCGGGAGCTTACAATGAGCAGTTCTTC.

This clone was detected only a few times. The genes are TRBV6-6 and TRBJ2-2; D unresolved. Trimming removed 5 bases at V and 6 bases at J, with 16 bases between. Germline-derived CDR1 and CDR2 are MNHNY and SVGAGI (reference sequence). CDR3 length: 15 amino acids. The DNA of the CDR3 is TGTGCCAGCAGTCTTCTAGGAGCCGTGGCCGGGGAGCTGTTTTTT. As protein: CASSLLGAVAGELFF.

CDR3 sequence (DNA): TGTGCCAGCAGTTTATTAAACCTCCGAGAGTCCCAAGAGACCCAGTACTTC. It is translated as CASSLLNLRESQETQYF. V and J are TRBV28 and TRBJ2-5; no clear D. V was clipped by 1 base and J by 1 base, with 16 bases between them. This CDR3 has 17 residues. CDR1 is MDHEN, CDR2 SYDVKM, per germline.

In regard to this clone: This specimen includes other DNA sequences encoding the same CDR3. J is TRBJ1-2 and V is TRBV7-9, with D unclear. The CDR3 covers 13 residues. Germline V gene data show CDR1 as SEHNR and CDR2 as FQNEAQ (reference sequence). Deletions cut 0 bases from V and 5 bases from J, with 7 bases between. CDR3 in DNA: TGTGCCAGCAGCTTAGCGGTCGGGTATGGCTACACCTTC. It is translated as CASSLAVGYGYTF.

This clone was seen more than once but under ten times. The rearrangement uses TRBV19 and TRBJ1-5; weak D call: TRBD1 (5 bases). There are 15 residues in the CDR3. V lost 7 bases and J 2 bases, leaving 15 bases between the germline ends. Germline loops: CDR1 LNHDA, CDR2 SQIVND (reference sequence). CDR3 residues: CASTQGVGGNQPQHF. The CDR3, as DNA: TGTGCCAGTACTCAGGGTGTAGGGGGCAATCAGCCCCAGCATTTT.

This clone was counted at least ten times. The genes are TRBV16 and TRBJ1-2, with D hard to call. The V gene's germline CDR1 is KGHSY and CDR2 FQNENV. Deletions cut 2 bases from V and 1 base from J, with 5 bases between. The CDR3 runs 13 residues. The CDR3 loop reads CASSQGYNYGYTF. The CDR3, as DNA: TGTGCCAGCAGCCAAGGCTATAACTATGGCTACACCTTC.

This clone showed up just a few times. The chain is built from TRBV30 and TRBJ1-5, with a tentative D call TRBD1 (6 bases). Trimming cost V 0 bases and J 11 bases, with 14 bases left between them. Germline lookup yields CDR1 GTSNPN and CDR2 SVGIG (reference sequence). The CDR3 extends over 13 amino acids. The CDR3 is CAWSVGGRLSQHF. In DNA, the CDR3 is TGTGCCTGGAGTGTCGGGGGGCGCTTGTCCCAGCATTTT.